The TCR beta chain under discussion was sequenced for a study of cytomegalovirus exposure and HLA in healthy donors. This PCR relied on a set of 60 Vbeta primers and 13 Jbeta primers. The assay was immunoSEQ multiplex PCR, and TCRdb's table has in-frame clones only and misses some. The repertoire holds approximately 170,000 clones, with about 85% as singletons. Study results and caveats: A missense DCLRE1C variant was associated with V- and J-gene trimming of TCR beta chains in a later analysis, and an independent cohort replicated the association. Apart from CMV serostatus, no immune exposure information was available.

About this clone itself: The antigen remains undetermined.

The CDR3 has 14 amino acids. The V gene lost 5 bases and the J gene lost 4 bases, with 12 bases spanning the gap. Germline V CDR1 and CDR2: SGHTA, FQGNSA. The V gene is TRBV7-2, the J gene TRBJ1-3, with TRBD1 as a possible D gene (6 bases). The origin of this receptor is a man under 40 in good health and CMV-seropositive. Sequencing was performed on PBMCs. CDR3 DNA sequence: TGTGCCAGCAGCCCACAGGGCACCGGAAACACCATATATTTT. It is translated as CASSPQGTGNTIYF.